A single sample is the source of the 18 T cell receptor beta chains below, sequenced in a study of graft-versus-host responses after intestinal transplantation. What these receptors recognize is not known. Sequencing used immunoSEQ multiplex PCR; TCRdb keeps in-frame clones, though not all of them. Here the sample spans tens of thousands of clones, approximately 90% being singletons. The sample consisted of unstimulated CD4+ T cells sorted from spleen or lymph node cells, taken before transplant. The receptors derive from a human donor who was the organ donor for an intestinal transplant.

The CDR3 sequence is CASSAGNVEETQYF. CDR3 bases: TGTGCCAGCTCCGCGGGGAACGTGGAAGAGACCCAGTACTTC. V usage is TRBV18 and J usage is TRBJ2-5, with D possibly matching TRBD2 (6 bases). Looked up from germline, CDR1 is KGHSH and CDR2 is LQKENI. V was shortened by 6 bases and J by 3 bases, with 14 bases between the two germline ends. This CDR3 has 14 residues.

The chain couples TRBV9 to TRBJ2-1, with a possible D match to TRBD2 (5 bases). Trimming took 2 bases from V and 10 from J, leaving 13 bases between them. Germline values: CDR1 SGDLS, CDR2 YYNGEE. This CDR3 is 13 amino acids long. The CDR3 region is CASSVPPSGEQFF. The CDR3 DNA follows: TGTGCCAGCAGCGTTCCCCCCTCGGGGGAGCAGTTCTTC.

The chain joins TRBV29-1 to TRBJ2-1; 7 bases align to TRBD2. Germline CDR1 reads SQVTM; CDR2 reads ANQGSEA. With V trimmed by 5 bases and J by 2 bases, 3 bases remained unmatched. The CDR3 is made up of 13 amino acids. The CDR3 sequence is CSVPSGAYNEQFF. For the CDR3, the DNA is TGCAGCGTTCCTAGCGGTGCCTACAATGAGCAGTTCTTC.

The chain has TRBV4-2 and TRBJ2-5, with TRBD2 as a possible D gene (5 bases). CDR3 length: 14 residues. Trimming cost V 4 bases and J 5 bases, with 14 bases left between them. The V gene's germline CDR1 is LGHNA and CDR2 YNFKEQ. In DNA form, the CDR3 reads TGTGCCAGCAGCCCATCGAGGGATGGGGAGACCCAGTACTTC. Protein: CASSPSRDGETQYF.

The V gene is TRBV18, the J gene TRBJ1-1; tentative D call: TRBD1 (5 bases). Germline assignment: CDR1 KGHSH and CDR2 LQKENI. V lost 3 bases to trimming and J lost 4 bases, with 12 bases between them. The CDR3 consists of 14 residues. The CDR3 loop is CASSPTTGGTEAFF. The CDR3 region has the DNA TGTGCCAGCTCACCGACGACCGGGGGCACTGAAGCTTTCTTT.

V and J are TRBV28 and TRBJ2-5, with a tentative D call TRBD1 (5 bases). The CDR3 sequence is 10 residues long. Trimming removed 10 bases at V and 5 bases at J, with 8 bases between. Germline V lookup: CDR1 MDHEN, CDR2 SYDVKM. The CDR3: CATHRETQYF. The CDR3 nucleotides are TGTGCCACCCACAGGGAGACCCAGTACTTC.

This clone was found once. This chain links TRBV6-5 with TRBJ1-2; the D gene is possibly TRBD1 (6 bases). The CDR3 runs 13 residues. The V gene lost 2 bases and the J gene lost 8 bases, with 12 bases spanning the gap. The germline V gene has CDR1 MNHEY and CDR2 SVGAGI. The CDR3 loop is CASSYIRGGGYTF. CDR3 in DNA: TGTGCCAGCAGTTACATCAGGGGCGGAGGCTACACCTTC.

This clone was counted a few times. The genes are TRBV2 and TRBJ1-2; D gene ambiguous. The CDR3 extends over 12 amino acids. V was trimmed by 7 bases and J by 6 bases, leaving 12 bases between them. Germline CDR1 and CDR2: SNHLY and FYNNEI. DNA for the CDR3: TGTGCCAGCACGACGCTGAGGCATGGCTACACCTTC. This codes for CASTTLRHGYTF.

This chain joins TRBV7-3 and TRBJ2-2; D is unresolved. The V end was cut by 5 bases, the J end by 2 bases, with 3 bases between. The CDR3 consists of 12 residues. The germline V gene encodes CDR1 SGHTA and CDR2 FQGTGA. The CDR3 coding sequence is TGTGCCAGCAGCCTTAACACCGGGGAGCTGTTTTTT. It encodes CASSLNTGELFF.

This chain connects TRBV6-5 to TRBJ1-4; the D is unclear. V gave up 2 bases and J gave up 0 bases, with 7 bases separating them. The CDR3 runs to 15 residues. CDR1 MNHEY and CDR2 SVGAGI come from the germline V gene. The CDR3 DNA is TGTGCCAGCAGTTACGTGGGAGCAACTAATGAAAAACTGTTTTTT. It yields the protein CASSYVGATNEKLFF.

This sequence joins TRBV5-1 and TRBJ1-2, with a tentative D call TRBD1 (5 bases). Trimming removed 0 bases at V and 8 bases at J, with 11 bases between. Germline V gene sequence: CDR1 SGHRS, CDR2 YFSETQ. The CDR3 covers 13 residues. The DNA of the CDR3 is TGCGCCAGCAGCTTGGACAGGTTCTTCGGCTACACCTTC. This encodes CASSLDRFFGYTF.

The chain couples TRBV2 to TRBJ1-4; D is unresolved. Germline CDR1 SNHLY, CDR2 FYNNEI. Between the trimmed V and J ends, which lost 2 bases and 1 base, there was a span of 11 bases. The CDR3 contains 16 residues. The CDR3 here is CASSESVGRTNEKLFF. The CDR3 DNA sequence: TGTGCCAGCAGTGAAAGCGTGGGGAGAACTAATGAAAAACTGTTTTTT.

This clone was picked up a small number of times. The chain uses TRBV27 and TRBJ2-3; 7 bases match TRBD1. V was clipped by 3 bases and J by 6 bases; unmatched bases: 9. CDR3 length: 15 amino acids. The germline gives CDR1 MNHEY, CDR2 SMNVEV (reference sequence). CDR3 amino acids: CASSFRGQRSDTQYF. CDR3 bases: TGTGCCAGCAGTTTTAGGGGACAGCGGAGCGATACGCAGTATTTT.

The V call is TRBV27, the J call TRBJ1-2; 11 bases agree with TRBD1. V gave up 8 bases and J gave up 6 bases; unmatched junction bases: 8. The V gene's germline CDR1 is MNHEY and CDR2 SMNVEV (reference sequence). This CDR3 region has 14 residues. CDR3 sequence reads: CASGTQDRGHGYTF. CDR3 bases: TGTGCCAGCGGAACCCAGGACAGGGGGCATGGCTACACCTTC.

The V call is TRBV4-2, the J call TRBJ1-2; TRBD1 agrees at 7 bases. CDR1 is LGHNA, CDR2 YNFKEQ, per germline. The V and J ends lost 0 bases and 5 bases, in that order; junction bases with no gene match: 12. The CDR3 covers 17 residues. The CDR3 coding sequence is TGTGCCAGCAGCCAAGAACCCTCCCGACAGGGCGGGTATGGCTACACCTTC. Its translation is CASSQEPSRQGGYGYTF.

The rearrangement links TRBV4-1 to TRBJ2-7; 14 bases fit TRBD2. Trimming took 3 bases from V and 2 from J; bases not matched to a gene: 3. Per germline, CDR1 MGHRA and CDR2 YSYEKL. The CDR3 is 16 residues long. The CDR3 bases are TGCGCCAGCAGCCATATGGGACTAGCGGGGGCCTACGAGCAGTACTTC. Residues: CASSHMGLAGAYEQYF.

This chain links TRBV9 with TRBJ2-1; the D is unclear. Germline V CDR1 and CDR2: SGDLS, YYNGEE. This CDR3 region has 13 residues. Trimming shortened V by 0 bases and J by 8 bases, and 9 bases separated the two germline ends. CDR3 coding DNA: TGTGCCAGCAGCGTAGAGCCCCGGGATGAGCAGTTCTTC. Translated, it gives CASSVEPRDEQFF.

This CDR3 is CASSSPYEQYF. The CDR3 bases are TGTGCCAGCAGCTCCCCATACGAGCAGTACTTC. The chain employs TRBV7-8 and TRBJ2-7; D unresolved. Germline V gene sequence: CDR1 SGHVS, CDR2 FQNEAQ. Trimming left V 4 bases short and J 4 bases short, with 5 bases between. The CDR3 contains 11 residues.